The clone carrying this TCR beta chain was counted ten times or more. Its antigen is currently unknown. Authors of the study amplified TCR beta CDR3 regions from RNA transcripts. The HTBI primer set served for first-round RT-PCR of the TCR CDR3. TCRdb itself ran the multiplex PCR reads through MiXCR, one entry per CDR3 protein. The sample holds a few hundred thousand distinct CDR3 sequences; around 18% are singletons and the top ten take roughly 16%. These data come from a study of T cells in Graves' hyperthyroidism and ophthalmopathy. Study conclusions and caveats: Researchers report that a 13 V-J model separated ophthalmopathy from stable hyperthyroidism.

The V and J ends lost 7 bases and 10 bases respectively, with 22 bases between them. Germline lookup yields CDR1 MNHNS and CDR2 SASEGT. The CDR3 has 14 amino acids. The sequenced sample was blood. This chain uses TRBV6-1 with TRBJ2-5; a weak D match, TRBD2 (6 bases). The receptor comes from a woman aged 40 to 55 with Graves' ophthalmopathy. CDR3 residues: CASKPDAQWGVQYF. DNA of the CDR3: TGTGCCAGCAAACCCGACGCCCAGTGGGGGGTCCAGTACTTC.